The entry below describes one TCR beta chain. What it recognizes is unknown. This specimen comes from a study of beta chain features in type 1 diabetes. Study-wide results and limits: Individuals with type 1 diabetes displayed fewer insertions and more deletions at VDJ junctions. In the patient group, naive, central memory and Treg TCRB repertoires seemed more alike than in the healthy donor group. TCRB CDR3 length was moderately but significantly reduced in all four CD4+ subsets of Type 1 diabetes patients.

TCRB transcripts that were expressed got sequenced, as all of the isolated RNA had been reverse transcribed. The protocol was immunoSEQ multiplex PCR, while the TCRdb copy is restricted to in-frame clones and leaves out a portion. Here the sample spans 330,000 or so clones, roughly 12% being singletons. The CDR3 runs to 11 residues. The germline V and J ends were trimmed by 2 bases and 9 bases, with 8 bases remaining between them. CDR1 is SGHDT and CDR2 is YYEEEE in the germline V gene. The specimen was naive CD4+ T cells from blood. This chain links TRBV5-6 with TRBJ1-1; D might be TRBD1 (6 bases). This receptor was identified in a woman under 30 with type 1 diabetes. CDR3 DNA: TGTGCCAGCAGCTTAGGACAGCAAGCTTTCTTT. Its protein is CASSLGQQAFF.